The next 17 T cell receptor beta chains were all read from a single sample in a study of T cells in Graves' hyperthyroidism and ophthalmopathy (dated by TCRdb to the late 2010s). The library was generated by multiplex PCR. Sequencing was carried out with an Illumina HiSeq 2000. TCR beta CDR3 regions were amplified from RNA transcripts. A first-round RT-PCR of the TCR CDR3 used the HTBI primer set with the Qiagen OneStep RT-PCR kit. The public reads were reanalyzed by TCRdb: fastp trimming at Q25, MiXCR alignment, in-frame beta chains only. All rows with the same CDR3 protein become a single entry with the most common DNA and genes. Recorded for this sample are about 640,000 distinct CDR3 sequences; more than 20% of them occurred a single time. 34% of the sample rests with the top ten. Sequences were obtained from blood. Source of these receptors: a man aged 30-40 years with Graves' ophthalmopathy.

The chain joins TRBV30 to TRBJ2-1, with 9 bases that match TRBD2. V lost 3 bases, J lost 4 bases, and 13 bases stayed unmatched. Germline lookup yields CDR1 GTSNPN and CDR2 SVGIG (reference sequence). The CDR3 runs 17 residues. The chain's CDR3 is CAWSSALATSGYNEQFF. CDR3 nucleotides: TGTGCCTGGAGCTCCGCATTAGCGACTAGCGGTTACAATGAGCAGTTCTTC.

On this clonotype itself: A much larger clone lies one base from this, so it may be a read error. CDR3 in amino acids: CSAHSGTGGIYEQYF. CDR3 nucleotides: TGCAGTGCTCATTCCGGGACTGGCGGGATCTACGAGCAGTACTTC. V and J are TRBV20-1 and TRBJ2-7, with a tentative D call TRBD2 (6 bases). CDR1 DFQATT and CDR2 SNEGSKA come from the germline V gene (reference sequence). CDR3 length: 15 amino acids. V lost 5 bases and J lost 3, with 20 bases in between.

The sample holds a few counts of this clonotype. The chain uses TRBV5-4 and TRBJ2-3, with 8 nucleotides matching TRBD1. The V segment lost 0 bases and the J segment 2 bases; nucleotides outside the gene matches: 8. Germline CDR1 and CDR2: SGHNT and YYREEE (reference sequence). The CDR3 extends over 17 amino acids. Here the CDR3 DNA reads TGTGCCAGCAGCTTGGGCACTCGGACAGGGCCCACAGATACGCAGTATTTT. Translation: CASSLGTRTGPTDTQYF.

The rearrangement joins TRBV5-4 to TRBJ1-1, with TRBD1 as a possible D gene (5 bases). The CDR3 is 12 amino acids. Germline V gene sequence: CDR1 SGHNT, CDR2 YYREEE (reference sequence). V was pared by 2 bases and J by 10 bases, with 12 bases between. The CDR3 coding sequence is TGTGCCAGCAGCTTTCCCCAGGGTGGAGCTTTCTTT. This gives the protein CASSFPQGGAFF.

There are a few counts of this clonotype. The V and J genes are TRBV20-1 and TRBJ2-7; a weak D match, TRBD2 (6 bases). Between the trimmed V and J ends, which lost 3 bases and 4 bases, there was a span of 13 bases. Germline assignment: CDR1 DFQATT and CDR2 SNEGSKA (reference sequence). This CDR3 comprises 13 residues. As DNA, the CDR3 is TGCAGTGCTAGTTGGAGGGTAGCATACGAGCAGTACTTC. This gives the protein CSASWRVAYEQYF.

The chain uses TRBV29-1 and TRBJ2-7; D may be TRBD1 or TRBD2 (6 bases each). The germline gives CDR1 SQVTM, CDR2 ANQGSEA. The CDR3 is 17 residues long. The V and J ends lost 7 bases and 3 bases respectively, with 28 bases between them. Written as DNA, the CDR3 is TGCAGCGCCGGCGGGGCCTCCCCGAGGGAAGGGGGCTACGAGCAGTACTTC. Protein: CSAGGASPREGGYEQYF.

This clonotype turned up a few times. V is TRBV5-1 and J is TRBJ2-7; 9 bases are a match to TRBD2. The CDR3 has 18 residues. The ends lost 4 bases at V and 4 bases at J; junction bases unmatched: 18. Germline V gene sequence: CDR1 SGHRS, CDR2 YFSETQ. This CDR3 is CASSLRGGLAGTGYEQYF. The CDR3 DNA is TGCGCCAGCAGCCTCAGGGGTGGGCTAGCGGGGACGGGGTACGAGCAGTACTTC.

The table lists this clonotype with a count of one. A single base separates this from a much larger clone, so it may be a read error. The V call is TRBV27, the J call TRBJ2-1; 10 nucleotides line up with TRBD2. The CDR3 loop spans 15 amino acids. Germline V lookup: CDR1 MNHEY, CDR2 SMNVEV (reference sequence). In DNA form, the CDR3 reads TGTGCCAGCAGGTTATCGACTAGCGGGCACAATGAGCAGTTCTTC. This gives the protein CASRLSTSGHNEQFF.

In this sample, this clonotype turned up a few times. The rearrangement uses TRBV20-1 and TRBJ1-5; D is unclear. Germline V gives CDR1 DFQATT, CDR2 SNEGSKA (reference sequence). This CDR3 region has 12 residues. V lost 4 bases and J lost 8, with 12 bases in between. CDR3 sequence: CSATREWEPQHF. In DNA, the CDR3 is TGCAGTGCTACCCGGGAGTGGGAGCCCCAGCATTTT.

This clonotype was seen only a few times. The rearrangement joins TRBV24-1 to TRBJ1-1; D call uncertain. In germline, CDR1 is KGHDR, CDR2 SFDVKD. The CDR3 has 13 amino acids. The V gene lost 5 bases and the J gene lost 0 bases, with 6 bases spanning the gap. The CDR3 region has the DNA TGTGCCACCAGTGTTGGGATGAACACTGAAGCTTTCTTT. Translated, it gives CATSVGMNTEAFF.

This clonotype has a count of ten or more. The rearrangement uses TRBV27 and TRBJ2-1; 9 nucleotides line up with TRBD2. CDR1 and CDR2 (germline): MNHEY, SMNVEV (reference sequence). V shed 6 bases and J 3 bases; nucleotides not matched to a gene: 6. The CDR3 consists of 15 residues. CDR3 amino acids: CASSPNSGSYNEQFF. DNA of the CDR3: TGTGCCAGCAGCCCAAATAGCGGGAGCTACAATGAGCAGTTCTTC.

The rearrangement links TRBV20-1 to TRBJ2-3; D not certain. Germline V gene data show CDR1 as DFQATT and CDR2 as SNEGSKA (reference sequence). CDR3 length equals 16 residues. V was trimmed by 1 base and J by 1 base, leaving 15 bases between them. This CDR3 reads CSARGRLELGTDTQYF. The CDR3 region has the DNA TGCAGTGCTAGAGGGCGTCTAGAGCTCGGCACAGATACGCAGTATTTT.

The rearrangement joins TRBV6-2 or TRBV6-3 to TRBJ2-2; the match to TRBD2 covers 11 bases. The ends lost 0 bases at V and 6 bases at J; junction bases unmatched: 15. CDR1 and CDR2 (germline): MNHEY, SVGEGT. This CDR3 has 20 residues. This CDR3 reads CASSYSGIRGLAGGSGELFF. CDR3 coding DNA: TGTGCCAGCAGTTACTCAGGTATTCGAGGTCTAGCGGGAGGTTCCGGGGAGCTGTTTTTT.

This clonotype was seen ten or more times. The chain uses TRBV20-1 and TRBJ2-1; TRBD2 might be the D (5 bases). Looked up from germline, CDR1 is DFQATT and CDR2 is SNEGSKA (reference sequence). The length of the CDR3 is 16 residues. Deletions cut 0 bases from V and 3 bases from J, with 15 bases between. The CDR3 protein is CSARDAGLDIYNEQFF. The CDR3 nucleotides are TGCAGTGCTAGAGACGCCGGACTCGATATCTACAATGAGCAGTTCTTC.

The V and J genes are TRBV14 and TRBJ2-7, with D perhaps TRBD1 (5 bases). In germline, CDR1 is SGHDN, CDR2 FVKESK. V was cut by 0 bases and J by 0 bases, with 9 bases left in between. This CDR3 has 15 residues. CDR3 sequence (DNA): TGTGCCAGCAGCCAAGATAGGGGTTTCTCCTACGAGCAGTACTTC. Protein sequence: CASSQDRGFSYEQYF. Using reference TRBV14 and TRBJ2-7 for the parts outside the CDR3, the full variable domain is EAGVTQFPSHSVIEKGQTVTLRCDPISGHDNLYWYRRVMGKEIKFLLHFVKESKQDESGMPNNRFLAERTGGTYSTLKVQPAELEDSGVYFCASSQDRGFSYEQYFGPGTRLTVT.

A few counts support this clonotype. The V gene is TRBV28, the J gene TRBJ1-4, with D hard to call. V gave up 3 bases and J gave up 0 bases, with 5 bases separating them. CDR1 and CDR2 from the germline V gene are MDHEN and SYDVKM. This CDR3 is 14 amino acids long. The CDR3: CASSFEATNEKLFF. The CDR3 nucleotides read TGTGCCAGCAGTTTTGAGGCAACTAATGAAAAACTGTTTTTT.

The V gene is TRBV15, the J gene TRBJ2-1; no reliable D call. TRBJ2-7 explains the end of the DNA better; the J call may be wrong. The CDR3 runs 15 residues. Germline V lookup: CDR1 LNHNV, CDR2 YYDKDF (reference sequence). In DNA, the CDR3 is TGTGCCACCAGCAGAGAGCTAGGGTCTTACAATGAGCAGTACTTC. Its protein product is CATSRELGSYNEQYF.